This T cell receptor beta chain was recovered during a study of blood T cell repertoires in COVID-19. Study overall: Acute-phase and convalescent COVID-19 samples originated in the United States, Italy and Spain. In each case, the material was cDNA or gDNA derived from T cells, B-cell-depleted T cells, or PBMCs.

The CDR3 spans 15 residues. Looked up from germline, CDR1 is SGHAT and CDR2 is FQNNGV. Trimming removed 0 bases from V and 7 bases from J; junction bases left unmatched: 8. Study processing details: Reference gene primer amplification in the assay estimated nucleated cell counts. Clones were read by immunoSEQ multiplex PCR, and TCRdb kept only the in-frame ones, dropping some. The D gene and trimming were derived from the DNA, and the V and J assignments and clone size from that table. The data show tens of thousands of clones, roughly 89% seen once. The sequence was collected from an elderly man with acute or convalescent COVID-19. Source material: peripheral blood. The chain joins TRBV11-2 to TRBJ1-2, with 7 bases aligning to TRBD1. The CDR3 coding sequence is TGTGCCAGCAGCTTAGATCGGAGGGGGCGCGGTGGCTACACCTTC. It encodes CASSLDRRGRGGYTF.